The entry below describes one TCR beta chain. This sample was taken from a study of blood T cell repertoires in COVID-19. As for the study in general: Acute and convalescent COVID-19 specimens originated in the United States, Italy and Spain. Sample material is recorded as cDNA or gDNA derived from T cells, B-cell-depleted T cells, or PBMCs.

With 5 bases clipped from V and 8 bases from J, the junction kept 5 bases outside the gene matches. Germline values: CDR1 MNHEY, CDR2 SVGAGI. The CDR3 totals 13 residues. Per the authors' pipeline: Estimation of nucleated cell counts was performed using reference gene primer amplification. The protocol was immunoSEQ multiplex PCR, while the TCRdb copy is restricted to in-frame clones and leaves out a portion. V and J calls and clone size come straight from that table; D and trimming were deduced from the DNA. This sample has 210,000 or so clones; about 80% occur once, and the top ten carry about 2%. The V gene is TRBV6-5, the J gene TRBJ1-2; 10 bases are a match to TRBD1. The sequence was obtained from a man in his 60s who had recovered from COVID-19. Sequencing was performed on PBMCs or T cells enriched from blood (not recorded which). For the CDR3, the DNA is TGTGCCAGCAGTATCGGGACAGGGGACGGCTACACCTTC. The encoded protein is CASSIGTGDGYTF.